The clone carrying this TCR beta chain was detected a few times. The data were obtained in a study of blood T cells in healthy people across ages. A second PCR, run for about 6 to 11 cycles, used a sample-barcoded 5' primer plus a J-beta primer mix. A single record per CDR3 protein comes from TCRdb applying MiXCR to the 5' RACE reads. The table lists some 710,000 distinct CDR3 sequences, around a fifth of them singletons, with roughly 22% in the top ten. CDR1 and CDR2 (germline): KGHSH, LQKENI. V lost 4 bases and J lost 0, with 7 bases in between. The CDR3 contains 15 residues. Material for sequencing was blood. The chain employs TRBV18 and TRBJ2-6; no definite D call. The sequence was collected from a man aged 65 to 85 in good health. This CDR3 is CASSRQASGANVLTF. The CDR3 region has the DNA TGTGCCAGCTCACGTCAGGCCTCTGGGGCCAACGTCCTGACTTTC.